This T cell receptor beta chain came from a study of CD8 T cells in ankylosing spondylitis. Findings and caveats of the study: Previously reported in reactive arthritis synovial fluid and blood were some of the motif variants. Clones linked to the disease showed a CD8+ phenotype. They occurred at relatively low frequencies in peripheral blood.

This clonotype showed up many times. Antigen unknown. CDR3 size: 15 residues. V shed 6 bases and J 7 bases; nucleotides not matched to a gene: 8. Germline CDR1 and CDR2: SQVTM and ANQGSEA. Each TCR beta library was made by quantitative 5'-RACE that incorporated molecular barcodes. From the 5' RACE reads, TCRdb called clonotypes with MiXCR, one entry per CDR3 protein. The sample lists approximately 260,000 distinct CDR3 sequences, 15% to 20% occurring once. This chain uses TRBV29-1 with TRBJ2-2, with 13 bases aligning to TRBD2. This clonotype originated in a male donor with ankylosing spondylitis or in good health (not recorded which). The sample taken for sequencing was blood, either unsorted or a sorted T cell fraction (not recorded which). CDR3 coding DNA: TGCAGCGTCATACTAGCGGGAGGGCCCGGCGGGGAGCTGTTTTTT. Its protein product is CSVILAGGPGGELFF.